The 23 T cell receptor beta chains below all came from one sample that was sequenced in a study of cytomegalovirus exposure and HLA in healthy donors. Vbeta (60) and Jbeta (13) primers were used in the PCR. Only in-frame clones appear in the TCRdb table, and some are missing; sequencing was by immunoSEQ multiplex PCR. The table lists around 180,000 clones, approximately 84% of them singletons. Sequenced material: PBMCs. The receptors derive from a man in his late teens or twenties in good health and CMV-seronegative.

J is TRBJ1-1 and V is TRBV5-1; tentatively, D is TRBD1 (5 bases). The CDR3 has 13 residues. V was pared by 2 bases and J by 7 bases, with 12 bases between. The germline V gene encodes CDR1 SGHRS and CDR2 YFSETQ. The CDR3 region is CASSFSRVDEAFF. CDR3 sequence (DNA): TGCGCCAGCAGCTTTTCCAGGGTAGATGAAGCTTTCTTT.

V and J are TRBV4-3 and TRBJ1-4; the D gene is possibly TRBD1 (6 bases). This CDR3 comprises 14 residues. Germline V gives CDR1 LGHNA, CDR2 YSLEER. Trimming took 4 bases from V and 4 from J, leaving 10 bases between them. CDR3 DNA: TGCGCCAGCAGCCCGGACAGAGGTAATGAAAAACTGTTTTTT. Residues: CASSPDRGNEKLFF.

V gene TRBV19 combines with J gene TRBJ2-3; 9 bases fit TRBD2. The V and J ends lost 8 bases and 0 bases, in that order; junction bases with no gene match: 6. In germline, CDR1 is LNHDA, CDR2 SQIVND (reference sequence). CDR3 length: 15 residues. For the CDR3, the DNA is TGTGCCAGTGTGACTAGCGGACATAGCACAGATACGCAGTATTTT. Amino acid sequence: CASVTSGHSTDTQYF.

The V and J genes are TRBV5-1 and TRBJ1-1; the D gene is possibly TRBD1 (5 bases). This CDR3 comprises 13 residues. The V and J ends lost 1 base and 1 base respectively, with 5 bases between them. The germline gives CDR1 SGHRS, CDR2 YFSETQ. The CDR3 reads CASSLQGNTEAFF. The CDR3 DNA is TGCGCCAGCAGCTTGCAGGGGAACACTGAAGCTTTCTTT.

This clone occurred a few times. This rearrangement joins TRBV7-3 to TRBJ2-7; perhaps TRBD1 as D (5 bases). The germline gives CDR1 SGHTA, CDR2 FQGTGA. The V and J ends lost 1 base and 3 bases respectively, with 7 bases between them. The CDR3 is 13 residues long. The CDR3 sequence is CASSLSDSYEQYF. The CDR3 nucleotides are TGTGCCAGCAGCTTAAGTGACAGCTACGAGCAGTACTTC.

The V call is TRBV6-5, the J call TRBJ2-3, with TRBD1 as a possible D gene (7 bases). V lost 0 bases to trimming and J lost 3 bases, with 10 bases between them. This CDR3 region has 15 residues. CDR1 MNHEY and CDR2 SVGAGI come from the germline V gene. CDR3 residues: CASSYSEGQTDTQYF. In nucleotides, the CDR3 is TGTGCCAGCAGTTACTCGGAGGGACAGACAGATACGCAGTATTTT.

In nucleotides, the CDR3 is TGTGCCAGCAGGCCTACAGGGTTCTCCTACGAGCAGTACTTC. Residues: CASRPTGFSYEQYF. The J gene is TRBJ2-5, the V gene TRBV7-2; possibly TRBD1 for D (6 bases). The J call is doubtful: the DNA matches TRBJ2-7 better. CDR1 is SGHTA, CDR2 FQGNSA, per germline. This CDR3 spans 14 amino acids.

The chain couples TRBV28 to TRBJ1-2; 7 bases agree with TRBD1. CDR3 size: 11 residues. The germline V gene has CDR1 MDHEN and CDR2 SYDVKM. J lost 8 bases, V lost 6 bases, and 3 bases had no gene match. CDR3 region: CASRDRWGYTF. CDR3 bases: TGTGCCAGCAGGGACAGGTGGGGCTACACCTTC.

The chain uses TRBV5-8 and TRBJ2-1, with 11 bases fitting TRBD2. The CDR3 runs 13 residues. Germline trimming cut 4 bases from V and 15 bases from J; bases unmatched to any gene: 9. Germline CDR1 SGHTS, CDR2 YDEGEE. CDR3: CASSIGLAGGWFF. The CDR3 DNA follows: TGTGCCAGCAGCATAGGACTAGCGGGTGGGTGGTTCTTC.

The chain has TRBV28 and TRBJ1-1; maybe TRBD1 (6 bases). The CDR3 is 16 residues long. CDR1 MDHEN and CDR2 SYDVKM come from the germline V gene. With 5 bases removed from V and 3 bases from J, the gap between germline ends came to 19 bases. The CDR3 protein is CASSPRRGLQYTEAFF. CDR3 bases: TGTGCCAGCAGTCCCCGGCGGGGGCTGCAGTACACTGAAGCTTTCTTT.

The chain uses TRBV5-4 and TRBJ1-1; 9 bases map to TRBD1. Trimming cost V 4 bases and J 8 bases; bases outside gene matches: 6. The CDR3 has 13 amino acids. Germline CDR1 reads SGHNT; CDR2 reads YYREEE (reference sequence). CDR3 residues: CASSPDRGIEAFF. Here the CDR3 DNA reads TGTGCCAGCAGCCCGGACAGGGGTATAGAAGCTTTCTTT.

The chain combines TRBV5-8 with TRBJ2-1, with 12 bases fitting TRBD2. CDR1 SGHTS and CDR2 YDEGEE come from the germline V gene. The J segment lost 4 bases and the V segment lost 4 bases, leaving 3 bases of the junction unmatched. The CDR3 contains 15 residues. In DNA, the CDR3 is TGTGCCAGCAGCCAGGGACTAGCGGGTTACAATGAGCAGTTCTTC. Residues: CASSQGLAGYNEQFF.

This clone came up once. The gene calls are TRBV15 and TRBJ2-7; the D is unclear. The V gene lost 3 bases and the J gene lost 0 bases, with 6 bases spanning the gap. In germline, CDR1 is LNHNV, CDR2 YYDKDF (reference sequence). The CDR3 is made up of 13 amino acids. In DNA, the CDR3 is TGTGCCACCAGCAGTGACACCTCCTACGAGCAGTACTTC. Protein sequence: CATSSDTSYEQYF.

The chain recombines TRBV30 with TRBJ1-4; no firm D call. The CDR3 spans 15 residues. Germline V gene sequence: CDR1 GTSNPN, CDR2 SVGIG (reference sequence). Trimming stripped 3 bases from V and 5 bases from J, with 16 bases between. The CDR3: CAWSGLGGRNEKLFF. The CDR3 bases are TGTGCCTGGAGCGGATTGGGAGGAAGGAATGAAAAACTGTTTTTT.

Concerning this clone itself: Mismatch with germline at one junction end may stem from a read error. The rearrangement uses TRBV7-9 and TRBJ1-1, with a possible D match to TRBD1 (5 bases). Germline V gene lookup returns CDR1 SEHNR and CDR2 FQNEAQ (reference sequence). CDR3 length equals 12 residues. The CDR3 nucleotides are TGTTCCAGCAGCTTGTTACGGGGGGAAGCTTTCTTT. It yields the protein CSSSLLRGEAFF.

Details on this clone: The junction departs from the called germline gene at one end, perhaps through a read error. The V and J genes are TRBV27 and TRBJ2-2; 7 bases map to TRBD2. Per the germline V gene, CDR1 is MNHEY and CDR2 is SMNVEV (reference sequence). The CDR3 covers 14 residues. The CDR3 nucleotides are TGTGCCAGCAGTTTGTGGGGGAGGGACGGGGAGCTGCTTTTT. Encoded protein: CASSLWGRDGELLF.

This clone was picked up one time. V usage is TRBV5-1 and J usage is TRBJ2-7, with 7 bases matching TRBD1. CDR3 length: 17 residues. After removal of 4 bases from V and 3 bases from J, the junction contained 16 bases not matched to a gene. Germline V gene data show CDR1 as SGHRS and CDR2 as YFSETQ. The CDR3 is CASSLGPGAGGVYEQYF. The CDR3 DNA is TGCGCCAGCAGCCTAGGGCCCGGGGCAGGGGGAGTCTACGAGCAGTACTTC. Filled out from reference TRBV5-1 and TRBJ2-7, the complete variable domain reads KAGVTQTPRYLIKTRGQQVTLSCSPISGHRSVSWYQQTPGQGLQFLFEYFSETQRNKGNFPGRFSGRQFSNSRSEMNVSTLELGDSALYLCASSLGPGAGGVYEQYFGPGTRLTVT.

V and J are TRBV10-3 and TRBJ2-3; possible D gene TRBD2, 5 bases. This CDR3 comprises 14 residues. Germline loops: CDR1 ENHRY, CDR2 SYGVKD. V was cut by 6 bases and J by 3 bases, with 13 bases left in between. The DNA of the CDR3 is TGTGCCATCAGCGGCAAGGGAGATACAGATACGCAGTATTTT. It specifies CAISGKGDTDTQYF.

V gene TRBV7-9 combines with J gene TRBJ1-1, with D unresolved. The CDR3 runs 13 residues. The ends were cut back, 5 bases at V and 7 bases at J, with 14 bases in the middle. The V gene's germline CDR1 is SEHNR and CDR2 FQNEAQ (reference sequence). The DNA for the CDR3 is TGTGCCAGCAGCCGAACTGGGAGATTTGAAGCTTTCTTT. Translation: CASSRTGRFEAFF.

This clone was seen only once. The chain couples TRBV10-3 to TRBJ2-1, with TRBD2 matching over 12 bases. Germline V CDR1 and CDR2: ENHRY, SYGVKD. V lost 4 bases to trimming and J lost 7 bases; unmatched junction nucleotides: 8. The CDR3 is made up of 16 amino acids. The CDR3 loop reads CAISGSGLAGHNEQFF. CDR3 sequence (DNA): TGTGCCATCAGTGGATCCGGACTAGCGGGGCATAATGAGCAGTTCTTC.

In its sample, this clone was seen once. V usage is TRBV7-9 and J usage is TRBJ1-1; 7 bases match TRBD1. Germline V gene sequence: CDR1 SEHNR, CDR2 FQNEAQ (reference sequence). J was trimmed by 1 base and V by 3 bases; bases with no gene match: 11. This CDR3 comprises 17 residues. CDR3 sequence reads: CASSLRFQGGTNTEAFF. In nucleotides, the CDR3 is TGTGCCAGCAGCTTGAGGTTCCAGGGGGGAACGAACACTGAAGCTTTCTTT.

This rearrangement joins TRBV5-6 to TRBJ2-1; 8 nucleotides align to TRBD2. J lost 9 bases, V lost 0 bases, and 2 bases had no gene match. Germline CDR1 reads SGHDT; CDR2 reads YYEEEE. This CDR3 is 13 amino acids long. The CDR3 reads CASSLARGGEQFF. The CDR3 nucleotides read TGTGCCAGCAGCTTGGCTCGGGGGGGTGAGCAGTTCTTC.

The chain recombines TRBV9 with TRBJ2-5, with a tentative D call TRBD1 (5 bases). Trimming took 0 bases from V and 3 from J, leaving 12 bases between them. The CDR3 loop spans 15 amino acids. From germline, CDR1 is SGDLS and CDR2 YYNGEE. This CDR3 reads CASSVDSTGEETQYF. The CDR3 DNA reads as TGTGCCAGCAGCGTAGACTCCACAGGCGAAGAGACCCAGTACTTC.